Following are 14 T cell receptor beta chains from one sample sequenced in a study of T cells after posttransplantation cyclophosphamide. Generated by immunoSEQ multiplex PCR, the TCRdb table keeps only in-frame clones and is missing some. The data contain more than 20,000 clones, about 84% of them singletons. Specimen: PBMCs. These receptors were collected from an older woman with a blood cancer, CMV-positive, and with a related stem cell donor.

V usage is TRBV6-6 and J usage is TRBJ1-1; D is ambiguous. With 4 bases removed from V and 4 bases from J, the gap between germline ends came to 10 bases. The CDR3 runs to 13 residues. Germline V gene lookup returns CDR1 MNHNY and CDR2 SVGAGI (reference sequence). DNA of the CDR3: TGTGCCAGCAGTTTTTCGCGGGGCACTGAAGCTTTCTTT. This encodes CASSFSRGTEAFF.

In its sample, this clone was seen once. This rearrangement joins TRBV29-1 to TRBJ1-2, with 7 bases fitting TRBD1. V shed 0 bases, J shed 5 bases, and the junction held 9 bases outside the gene matches. The CDR3 loop spans 15 amino acids. Germline V gives CDR1 SQVTM, CDR2 ANQGSEA. The CDR3 DNA sequence: TGCAGCGTTGAAGATTCGAGGCGGGACAGTTATGGCTACACCTTC. The encoded protein is CSVEDSRRDSYGYTF.

The genes are TRBV5-1 and TRBJ2-7; 10 bases line up with TRBD2. The CDR3 extends over 15 amino acids. The junction had 6 bases not matched to a gene; V was cut back by 4 bases and J by 2 bases. Germline loops: CDR1 SGHRS, CDR2 YFSETQ. CDR3 coding DNA: TGCGCCAGCAGCGCAGAAAGCGGGAGGGCCTACGAGCAGTACTTC. Its translation is CASSAESGRAYEQYF. The full variable domain, with the rest looked up from reference TRBV5-1 and TRBJ2-7, is KAGVTQTPRYLIKTRGQQVTLSCSPISGHRSVSWYQQTPGQGLQFLFEYFSETQRNKGNFPGRFSGRQFSNSRSEMNVSTLELGDSALYLCASSAESGRAYEQYFGPGTRLTVT.

This CDR3 is CASSPPVSYEQYF. CDR3 coding DNA: TGTGCCAGCTCACCACCTGTTAGCTACGAGCAGTACTTC. The rearrangement links TRBV18 to TRBJ2-7; D is unresolved. CDR3 length equals 13 residues. Trimming cost V 0 bases and J 3 bases, with 6 bases left between them. The germline V gene has CDR1 KGHSH and CDR2 LQKENI.

J is TRBJ1-2 and V is TRBV11-2, with D maybe TRBD1 (5 bases). The CDR3 is made up of 14 amino acids. Trimming removed 4 bases from V and 1 base from J, with 10 bases in between. The germline CDR1 and CDR2 sequences are SGHAT and FQNNGV. For the CDR3, the DNA is TGTGCCAGCAGCTCCAACAGGTTTAACTATGGCTACACCTTC. Translating gives CASSSNRFNYGYTF.

V usage is TRBV5-1 and J usage is TRBJ2-3; D possibly corresponds to TRBD1 (5 bases). The germline V gene encodes CDR1 SGHRS and CDR2 YFSETQ. The CDR3 covers 13 residues. Trimming left V 7 bases short and J 2 bases short, with 11 bases between. CDR3 region: CASRTPDTDTQYF. As DNA, the CDR3 is TGCGCCAGCCGGACACCCGACACAGATACGCAGTATTTT.

This chain connects TRBV27 to TRBJ2-1; D may be TRBD1 (6 bases). V was trimmed by 3 bases and J by 5 bases, leaving 11 bases between them. Germline CDR1 reads MNHEY; CDR2 reads SMNVEV (reference sequence). The CDR3 is made up of 14 amino acids. CDR3 DNA sequence: TGTGCCAGCAGTTTTTTACAGGGTAACAATGAGCAGTTCTTC. Translated: CASSFLQGNNEQFF.

The chain couples TRBV5-4 to TRBJ2-3, with TRBD2 as a possible D gene (6 bases). Germline V gives CDR1 SGHNT, CDR2 YYREEE (reference sequence). Trimming pared 0 bases from V and 7 bases from J, leaving 12 bases between. The CDR3 extends over 14 amino acids. CDR3 nucleotide sequence: TGTGCCAGCAGCTTGGAACTAGCTCTTAATACGCAGTATTTT. Protein product: CASSLELALNTQYF.

The chain uses TRBV2 and TRBJ2-1, with D possibly TRBD2 on 6 matching bases. This CDR3 has 13 amino acids. Germline CDR1 reads SNHLY; CDR2 reads FYNNEI. Trimming removed 8 bases at V and 4 bases at J, with 12 bases between. The CDR3 loop reads CASRGLLYNEQFF. CDR3 bases: TGTGCCAGCCGGGGGTTGCTTTACAATGAGCAGTTCTTC.

The rearrangement links TRBV10-3 to TRBJ1-2, with a tentative D call TRBD1 (6 bases). The V and J ends lost 6 bases and 1 base respectively, with 6 bases between them. Germline values: CDR1 ENHRY, CDR2 SYGVKD. CDR3 size: 12 residues. CDR3 in DNA: TGTGCCATCAGACAGGGTAACTATGGCTACACCTTC. Its protein is CAIRQGNYGYTF.

The V and J genes are TRBV5-6 and TRBJ2-7, with a weak D call TRBD1 (6 bases). Germline V gene data show CDR1 as SGHDT and CDR2 as YYEEEE. V was shortened by 7 bases and J by 2 bases, with 13 bases between the two germline ends. This CDR3 region has 13 residues. CDR3 sequence: CASSQTGTYEQYF. The CDR3 coding sequence is TGTGCCAGCTCCCAGACAGGCACCTACGAGCAGTACTTC.

The chain combines TRBV6-4 with TRBJ2-7; the D gene is possibly TRBD1 (5 bases). V was clipped by 7 bases and J by 1 base, with 11 bases between them. The CDR3 sequence is 13 residues long. The germline V gene encodes CDR1 MRHNA and CDR2 SNTAGT. The CDR3 bases are TGTGCCAGCACCCAGACAGAGTCCTACGAGCAGTACTTC. It is translated as CASTQTESYEQYF.

The chain combines TRBV11-3 with TRBJ1-1, with D possibly matching TRBD1 (5 bases). Germline values: CDR1 SGHNT, CDR2 YENEEA. The ends were cut back, 1 base at V and 4 bases at J, with 7 bases in the middle. The CDR3 length is 13 residues. The CDR3 reads CASSLGGTTEAFF. CDR3 DNA sequence: TGTGCCAGCAGCTTAGGGGGCACCACTGAAGCTTTCTTT.

The J gene is TRBJ2-3, the V gene TRBV7-7, with TRBD1 as a possible D gene (7 bases). The CDR3 extends over 15 amino acids. In germline, CDR1 is SSHAT, CDR2 FNYEAQ (reference sequence). Deletions cut 6 bases from V and 4 bases from J, with 17 bases between. CDR3: CASSPRRGPPDTQYF. CDR3 nucleotides: TGTGCCAGCAGTCCTAGGAGGGGGCCACCAGATACGCAGTATTTT.